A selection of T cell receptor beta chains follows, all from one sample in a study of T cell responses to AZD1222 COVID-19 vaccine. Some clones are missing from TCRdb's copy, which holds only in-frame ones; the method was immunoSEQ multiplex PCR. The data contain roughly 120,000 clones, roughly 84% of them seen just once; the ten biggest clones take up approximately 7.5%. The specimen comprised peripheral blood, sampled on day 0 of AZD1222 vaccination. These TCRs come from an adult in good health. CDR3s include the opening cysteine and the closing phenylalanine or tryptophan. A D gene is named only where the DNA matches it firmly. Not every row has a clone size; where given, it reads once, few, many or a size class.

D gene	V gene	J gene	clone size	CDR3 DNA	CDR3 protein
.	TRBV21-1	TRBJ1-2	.	TGTGCCAGCAGCAAAGGTACCCGGGAAACATTGCCCTATGGCTACACCTTC	CASSKGTRETLPYGYTF
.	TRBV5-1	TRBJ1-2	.	TGCGCCAGCAGTGACCAGGGCGCTTACTATGGCTACACCTTC	CASSDQGAYYGYTF
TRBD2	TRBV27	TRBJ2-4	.	TGTGCCAGCAGTTTTCTCGGGACCGGGACTAGCGGGGTGAATCAGTACTTC	CASSFLGTGTSGVNQYF
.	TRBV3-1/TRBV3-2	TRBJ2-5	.	TGTGCCAGCAGCCAAGATCACGGATTCCAAGAGACCCAGTACTTC	CASSQDHGFQETQYF
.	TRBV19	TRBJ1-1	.	TGTGCCAGTAGATATGGACACCTCACTGAAGCTTTCTTT	CASRYGHLTEAFF
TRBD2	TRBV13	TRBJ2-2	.	TGTGCCAGCAGCGTCCTACTAGCGGGAGCGGGCACCGGGGAGCTGTTTTTT	CASSVLLAGAGTGELFF
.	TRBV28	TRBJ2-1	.	TGTGCCACCTCCCGGTTGACCTACAATGAGCAGTTCTTC	CATSRLTYNEQFF
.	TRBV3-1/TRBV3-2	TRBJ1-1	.	TGTGCCAGCAGCCAAGTGGGAGAAGCTTTCTTT	CASSQVGEAFF
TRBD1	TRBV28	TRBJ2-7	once	TGTGCCAGCAGAGGACAGGGGGCGAACGAGCAGTACTTC	CASRGQGANEQYF
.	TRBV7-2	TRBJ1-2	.	TGTGCCAGCAGCTCGGGTAATGGGTGGCGTGGCTACACCTTC	CASSSGNGWRGYTF
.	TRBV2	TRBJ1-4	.	TGTGCCACGTCGACGGATTATAATGAAAAACTGTTTTTT	CATSTDYNEKLFF